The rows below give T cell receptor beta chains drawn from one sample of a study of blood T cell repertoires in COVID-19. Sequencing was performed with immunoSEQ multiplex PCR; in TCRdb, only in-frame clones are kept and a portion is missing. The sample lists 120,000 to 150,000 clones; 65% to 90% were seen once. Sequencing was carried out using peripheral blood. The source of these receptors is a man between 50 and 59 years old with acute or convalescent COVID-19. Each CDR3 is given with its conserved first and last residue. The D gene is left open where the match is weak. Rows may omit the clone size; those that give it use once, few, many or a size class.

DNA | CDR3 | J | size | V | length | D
TGTGCCAGCAGTTTTCGATCTGGTTTGAGCTCCTATAATTCACCCCTCCACTTT | CASSFRSGLSSYNSPLHF | TRBJ1-6 | . | TRBV27 | 18 | .
TGTGCCTGGAGTCTAGCTCGTAGAACCGGGGAGCTGTTTTTT | CAWSLARRTGELFF | TRBJ2-2 | . | TRBV30 | 14 | .
TGTGCCTGGACGGACAGGAAGATGAAGTACTTC | CAWTDRKMKYF | TRBJ2-7 | . | TRBV30 | 11 | TRBD1
TGTGCCAGCAGTTACGATGGGGCCGTGAATTCACCCCTCCACTTT | CASSYDGAVNSPLHF | TRBJ1-6 | . | TRBV6-5 | 15 | .
TGTGCAAGTCGCTTAGTCGCCACTCCGGGACTAGCGGGAGCTAGCACAGATACGCAGTATTTT | CASRLVATPGLAGASTDTQYF | TRBJ2-3 | . | TRBV12-2 | 21 | .
TGTGCCACCAGTGACCCGGGACAGGGGGGAGACATTCAGTACTTC | CATSDPGQGGDIQYF | TRBJ2-4 | few | TRBV24-1 | 15 | TRBD1
TGTGCCAGCAGTCGATCGACAGGGAGAGAGACCCAGTACTTC | CASSRSTGRETQYF | TRBJ2-5 | . | TRBV28 | 14 | TRBD1
TGCGCCAGCAGCTTCGGTTCACAGGGGGGAGATACGCAGTATTTT | CASSFGSQGGDTQYF | TRBJ2-3 | . | TRBV5-1 | 15 | TRBD1
TGCGCCAGCAGCCAAGCCGGGACAGGGACCTACGAGCAGTACTTC | CASSQAGTGTYEQYF | TRBJ2-7 | . | TRBV4-1 | 15 | TRBD1
TGTGCCAGCAGCACCGCGGGGGGTCCCTACAATGAGCAGTTCTTC | CASSTAGGPYNEQFF | TRBJ2-1 | once | TRBV7-3 | 15 | TRBD2
TGTGCCAGCAGCTTAGTGGGACAGGGACAAGAGACCCAGTACTTC | CASSLVGQGQETQYF | TRBJ2-5 | . | TRBV7-2 | 15 | TRBD1
TGTGCCAGCAGCCCGACTGGTTCAATTGGCTACACCTTC | CASSPTGSIGYTF | TRBJ1-2 | few | TRBV12-3/TRBV12-4 | 13 | .
TGCGCCAGCAGTGAGTCCATGGAGACCCAGTACTTC | CASSESMETQYF | TRBJ2-5 | . | TRBV10-2 | 12 | .
TGTGCCAGCAGCTTAAGTGTAGCGGGAAGGACCGGGGAGCTGTTTTTT | CASSLSVAGRTGELFF | TRBJ2-2 | . | TRBV7-9 | 16 | TRBD2
TGTGCCAGCAGCTTACGAGGCCGGGACAGGGGGCCGTATGGCTACACCTTC | CASSLRGRDRGPYGYTF | TRBJ1-2 | . | TRBV7-3 | 17 | TRBD1
TGTGCCAGCAGCTTAAGAGCGGGGTATGGCTACACCTTC | CASSLRAGYGYTF | TRBJ1-2 | . | TRBV11-2 | 13 | .
TGTGCCAGCAGCCAAGATCCAGGGGAAGGAAACACCATATATTTT | CASSQDPGEGNTIYF | TRBJ1-3 | . | TRBV3-1/TRBV3-2 | 15 | .
TGTGCCAGCACCCCGTTAGGACTAGCGGGGGGAGAGACCCAGTACTTC | CASTPLGLAGGETQYF | TRBJ2-5 | . | TRBV6-6 | 16 | TRBD2
TGTGCCAGCAGTTTAGACAGGGGGGGTTCACCCCTCCACTTT | CASSLDRGGSPLHF | TRBJ1-6 | once | TRBV6-5 | 14 | TRBD1
TGCGCCAGCAGCTTACGGGCAGGGGGCGCGATCTATGGGGCCAACGTCCTGACTTTC | CASSLRAGGAIYGANVLTF | TRBJ2-6 | . | TRBV5-1 | 19 | TRBD1
TGTGCCAGCAGGGCTTGGGACAGGGTGAACACTGAAGCTTTCTTT | CASRAWDRVNTEAFF | TRBJ1-1 | . | TRBV6-5 | 15 | TRBD1
TGTGCCAGCAGTTTCCGGGACAGGGTCCCCTCTGGAAACACCATATATTTT | CASSFRDRVPSGNTIYF | TRBJ1-3 | . | TRBV28 | 17 | TRBD1
TGTGCCTGGAGTGGGTCAAAGGGAGGAGGGCTTCAGTACTTC | CAWSGSKGGGLQYF | TRBJ2-4 | . | TRBV30 | 14 | .
TGTGCCAGCAGTCCTTATCCCCGGACAGGGGGCTTCGAGCAGTACTTC | CASSPYPRTGGFEQYF | TRBJ2-7 | . | TRBV27 | 16 | TRBD1
TGCGCCAGCACCTCCTCTTTGTTTCCCAATGAGCAGTTCTTC | CASTSSLFPNEQFF | TRBJ2-1 | . | TRBV4-1 | 14 | .
TGCGCCAGCAGCCGGAATCGACAGGGCCACGAGCAGTACTTC | CASSRNRQGHEQYF | TRBJ2-7 | . | TRBV5-1 | 14 | TRBD1
TGTGCCAGCAGCCCTTATAGGGGCAGGGATCCCTACGAGCAGTACTTC | CASSPYRGRDPYEQYF | TRBJ2-7 | . | TRBV7-3 | 16 | .
TGCGCCAGCAGCCGAGGACTAGCTCGATCAGCCAAAAACATTCAGTACTTC | CASSRGLARSAKNIQYF | TRBJ2-4 | . | TRBV5-1 | 17 | TRBD2
TGCAGCGTTGCTCCGGCAGGGGGTCCAGATACGCAGTATTTT | CSVAPAGGPDTQYF | TRBJ2-3 | . | TRBV29-1 | 14 | TRBD1
TGCAGTGCTAGTTTGGGACATCTAGCCAAAAACATTCAGTACTTC | CSASLGHLAKNIQYF | TRBJ2-4 | . | TRBV20-1 | 15 | .
TGTGCCAGCAGCTTACGAACTGCGGGCGAGCAGTACTTC | CASSLRTAGEQYF | TRBJ2-7 | . | TRBV7-8 | 13 | .
TGTGCCAGTAGTATAGCCCCGGGACAGGGGCCCTACAATGAGCAGTTCTTC | CASSIAPGQGPYNEQFF | TRBJ2-1 | . | TRBV19 | 17 | TRBD1
TGTGCCAGCAGTTTATCGGGGGGACAGGGATCTGGCTACACCTTC | CASSLSGGQGSGYTF | TRBJ1-2 | once | TRBV27 | 15 | TRBD1
TGTGCCAGCAGCATGAGGGGGCATGACACTGAAGCTTTCTTT | CASSMRGHDTEAFF | TRBJ1-1 | once | TRBV21-1 | 14 | .
TGTGCCAGTAGCGGACAGGCTGGGGCCAACGTCCTGACTTTC | CASSGQAGANVLTF | TRBJ2-6 | . | TRBV19 | 14 | TRBD1
TGCGCCAGCAGCTTGGCCAGGGTACAGAATCCGAACACTGAAGCTTTCTTT | CASSLARVQNPNTEAFF | TRBJ1-1 | . | TRBV5-1 | 17 | .
TGTGCCAGCAGCGGGACAGGGTGGATGGATGAGCAGTTCTTC | CASSGTGWMDEQFF | TRBJ2-1 | . | TRBV7-9 | 14 | TRBD1
TGTGCCAGTACCAAAGAGATGGGACAGGGGAGTAATAATTGGCAGTTCTTC | CASTKEMGQGSNNWQFF | TRBJ2-1 | once | TRBV19 | 17 | TRBD1
TGTGCCAGCAGCTTAGTTCGGGAAGAGCAGTACTTC | CASSLVREEQYF | TRBJ2-7 | . | TRBV11-3 | 12 | .
TGCGCCAGCAGCAGATTAGGGGACAGGGTCAACGAGCAGTACTTC | CASSRLGDRVNEQYF | TRBJ2-7 | once | TRBV5-1 | 15 | TRBD1
TGCGCCAGCAGCTTTAGCGAGCAGTACTTC | CASSFSEQYF | TRBJ2-7 | . | TRBV5-1 | 10 | .
TGCGCCAGCAGCTTGGCGGGGTTGTCTGAAGCTTTCTTT | CASSLAGLSEAFF | TRBJ1-1 | . | TRBV5-1 | 13 | .
TGCGCCAGCAGCCAAGGAGGAGGGCCCGGAAAAGTTTCCTACGAGCAGTACTTC | CASSQGGGPGKVSYEQYF | TRBJ2-7 | . | TRBV4-1 | 18 | .
TGCAGTGCTAGTGTCCCCAACTCCTACAATGAGCAGTTCTTC | CSASVPNSYNEQFF | TRBJ2-1 | . | TRBV20-1 | 14 | .
TGTGCCAGCAGCGAGGGGATGAGCAATCAGCCCCAGCATTTT | CASSEGMSNQPQHF | TRBJ1-5 | few | TRBV9 | 14 | .
TGCGCCAGCAGCCAAGTGGACAGGGCTGGCTATGGCTACACCTTC | CASSQVDRAGYGYTF | TRBJ1-2 | . | TRBV4-1 | 15 | TRBD1
TGTGCCAGCAGTCTAAGACAGGGGGTGAACACTGAAGCTTTCTTT | CASSLRQGVNTEAFF | TRBJ1-1 | . | TRBV6-5 | 15 | TRBD1
TGTGCCAGCAGCTTAGCTAGTGTTTGGACAGAGAACACTGAAGCTTTCTTT | CASSLASVWTENTEAFF | TRBJ1-1 | . | TRBV7-9 | 17 | .
TGTGCCAGCTCACCAGGGCCCGCTAACTATGGCTACACCTTC | CASSPGPANYGYTF | TRBJ1-2 | . | TRBV18 | 14 | .
TGTGCCAGCAGCTTCGAGGCCAGGAGGTTTGAAAAACTGTTTTTT | CASSFEARRFEKLFF | TRBJ1-4 | . | TRBV5-8 | 15 | .